The clone carrying this TCR beta chain was picked up many times. Its antigen is unidentified. J lost 13 bases, V lost 3 bases, and 8 bases had no gene match. This CDR3 region has 12 residues. Germline values: CDR1 MNHNS, CDR2 SASEGT. The data derive from a study of metastatic and nonmetastatic thyroid tumors. Across the study: The study looked at repertoires side by side in blood and in tumor or nodule tissue from malignant and benign thyroid patients. The study, taken as a whole, reports: For both blood and tumor, malignant thyroid tumors reportedly showed significantly higher TCR beta diversity than benign nodules did.

Per the study methods: In papillary thyroid cancer, a distant-metastasis classifier was built using CDR3 differences across clinicopathological groups. TCRdb reanalyzed the PCR reads with MiXCR. TCRdb's processing, not the authors', yielded these V and J calls. The sample contains around 12,000 clones, 9.5% to 13% of which appear only once. There were no patients who had received any treatment before thyroid surgery. Sequenced: blood. The receptor was derived from a female donor with papillary thyroid cancer or a benign thyroid nodule (not recorded which). Some clones in this sample may be carry-over from other donors' samples. The chain employs TRBV6-1 and TRBJ2-5; TRBD2 agrees at 7 bases. CDR3 nucleotide sequence: TGTGCCAGCAGTGAGACTAGCACCTATCTGTACTTC. It yields the protein CASSETSTYLYF.